This TCR beta chain is drawn from a study of T cells in Graves' hyperthyroidism and ophthalmopathy. This clonotype was seen at least ten times. From 10 ml of fresh peripheral blood, PBMCs were isolated. CDR3 length: 15 amino acids. Germline values: CDR1 SGHTA, CDR2 FQGNSA. Trimming pared 4 bases from V and 4 bases from J, leaving 14 bases between. Amplification of TCR beta CDR3 regions used RNA as the template. When the TCR CDR3 underwent first-round RT-PCR, the HTBI primer set was used. TCRdb reprocessed the multiplex PCR reads with MiXCR, giving one entry per CDR3 protein. Of around 190,000 distinct CDR3 sequences in the sample, around 15% are singletons; the top ten hold 25% to 35%.

The sequenced sample was blood. The gene calls are TRBV7-2 and TRBJ1-5; D unclear. The sequence derives from a woman aged 45 to 65 with Graves' hyperthyroidism. The chain's CDR3 is CASSWEYSGNQPQHF. The CDR3 coding sequence is TGTGCCAGCAGCTGGGAGTACTCGGGAAATCAGCCCCAGCATTTT.